Shown below are 28 T cell receptor beta chains from a single sample sequenced in a study of tumor-infiltrating lymphocytes in primary liver carcinoma (dated 2017 in TCRdb). Total RNA and DNA were co-extracted without cell sorting from approximately 20-30 mg of bulk tissue using the AllPrep DNA/RNA mini kit. The reads were generated on an Illumina HiSeq 2500. TCRbeta-specific cDNA was reverse-transcribed from 500 ng total RNA using a constant-region primer and ProtoScript II reverse transcriptase. Construction of the TCRbeta libraries relied on three nested rounds of multiplex PCR, following a slightly modified ARM-PCR procedure. Each of the first two PCR rounds ran for about 10 cycles using multiplex TRBV1-TRBV30 forward primers together with a Cbeta reverse primer. The public sequencing data were trimmed at Q25 with fastp and processed into clonotypes with MiXCR by TCRdb, which kept only in-frame beta chains. Every CDR3 protein is listed once, alongside the most common genes and DNA of its rows. The sample contains 70,000 to 85,000 distinct CDR3 sequences, over 70% of them found a single time. The ten largest clones capture approximately 15% of the sample.

Sequences were obtained from liver tumor tissue from sampling region 4. The sample's cell subset or site label is to be understood as: tumor region T4, right-lateral pole. Source of these receptors: a woman aged 60-75 years with primary liver carcinoma and hepatitis B virus infection.

With regard to this clonotype: The CDR3 does not close with the conserved phenylalanine or tryptophan, likely indicating a read error. V usage is TRBV6-8 and J usage is TRBJ1-2; 8 nucleotides align to TRBD1. With V trimmed by 4 bases and J by 3 bases, 7 bases remained unmatched. Germline V CDR1 and CDR2: MNHGY, SAAAGT. This CDR3 comprises 15 residues. The CDR3 protein is CASSSLDRVYYGYTL. CDR3 in DNA: TGTGCCAGCAGTTCCCTGGACAGGGTTTACTATGGCTACACCCTC.

On this clonotype: This may stem from a read error, because a much larger clone lies one nucleotide away. This sequence joins TRBV5-6 and TRBJ2-1; D may match TRBD1 or TRBD2 (5 bases each). Germline loops: CDR1 SGHDT, CDR2 YYEEEE. The CDR3 sequence is 15 residues long. The CDR3 DNA sequence: TGTGCCAGCAGCTTGAGGCGGACCGGGGCCAATAAGCAGTTCTTC. It encodes CASSLRRTGANKQFF.

The chain has TRBV11-2 and TRBJ2-1; 12 positions match TRBD2. This CDR3 contains 17 residues. CDR1 and CDR2 from the germline V gene are SGHAT and FQNNGV. V was pared by 5 bases and J by 8 bases, with 13 bases of the junction left unmatched. The CDR3 DNA reads TGTGCCAGCAGCAGGAGACTAGCGGGAGAGCCGGCGTATGAGCAGTTCTTC. Protein sequence: CASSRRLAGEPAYEQFF. The variable domain in full, with the rest retrieved from reference TRBV11-2 and TRBJ2-1, is EAGVAQSPRYKIIEKRQSVAFWCNPISGHATLYWYQQILGQGPKLLIQFQNNGVVDDSQLPKDRFSAERLKGVDSTLKIQPAKLEDSAVYLCASSRRLAGEPAYEQFFGPGTRLTVL.

As regards this clonotype: An end of the junction differs from the germline gene, which may be a read error. This sequence joins TRBV5-1 and TRBJ2-3, with unresolved D. The CDR3 is 12 amino acids. Germline V lookup: CDR1 SGHRS, CDR2 YFSETQ. The CDR3 is CACSLETDTQYF. The DNA of the CDR3 is TGCGCCTGCAGCTTGGAAACAGATACGCAGTATTTT.

Concerning this clonotype: A read error is possible here, since a much larger clone lies one base away. This sequence joins TRBV6-4 and TRBJ1-1; D perhaps matches TRBD1 (5 bases). Germline CDR1 is MRHNA and CDR2 is SNTAGT. V was clipped by 3 bases and J by 2 bases, with 7 bases between them. CDR3 length equals 13 residues. The chain's CDR3 is CASSEQDNTEAFF. CDR3 nucleotide sequence: TGTGCCAGCAGTGAACAGGACAACACTGAAGCTTTCTTT.

This clonotype has a count of ten or more. The rearrangement joins TRBV7-3 to TRBJ2-5; 7 bases are shared with TRBD1. Per germline, CDR1 SGHTA and CDR2 FQGTGA. The CDR3 sequence is 14 residues long. V shed 5 bases, J shed 3 bases, and the junction held 6 bases outside the gene matches. The CDR3 DNA reads as TGTGCCAGCAGCCCGACAGGGAGTAAAGAGACCCAGTACTTC. This gives the protein CASSPTGSKETQYF. Using reference TRBV7-3 and TRBJ2-5 for the parts outside the CDR3, the full variable domain is GAGVSQTPSNKVTEKGKYVELRCDPISGHTALYWYRQSLGQGPEFLIYFQGTGAADDSGLPNDRFFAVRPEGSVSTLKIQRTERGDSAVYLCASSPTGSKETQYFGPGTRLLVL.

The chain carries TRBV29-1 and TRBJ2-7; D not certain. The ends were cut back, 1 base at V and 9 bases at J, with 13 bases in the middle. The V gene's germline CDR1 is SQVTM and CDR2 ANQGSEA. The length of the CDR3 is 12 residues. Here the CDR3 reads CSVEGAFGVQYF. The CDR3, as DNA: TGCAGCGTTGAAGGGGCCTTTGGCGTGCAGTACTTC.

The chain links TRBV10-3 to TRBJ2-7; D gene uncertain. The germline V gene has CDR1 ENHRY and CDR2 SYGVKD. This CDR3 is built from 13 residues. V was cut by 8 bases and J by 4 bases, with 15 bases left in between. CDR3 DNA sequence: TGTGCCATCGGCGAGGATGATCCATACGAGCAGTACTTC. Translation: CAIGEDDPYEQYF.

Turning to this clonotype: Germline and junction disagree at one end, which may indicate a read error. The chain employs TRBV12-3 or TRBV12-4 and TRBJ1-3; 7 positions match TRBD1. The CDR3 contains 15 residues. CDR3: CASSFDRVCGNTIYF. The CDR3 DNA reads TGCGCCAGCAGTTTTGACAGGGTGTGCGGAAACACCATATATTTT.

The chain joins TRBV12-3 or TRBV12-4 to TRBJ2-1, with D tentatively TRBD1 (7 bases). The length of the CDR3 is 14 residues. Trimming cost V 5 bases and J 5 bases, with 13 bases left between them. Here the CDR3 DNA reads TGTGCCAGCAGTCTCTGCGGGACAGACAATGAGCAGTTCTTC. Its protein is CASSLCGTDNEQFF.

The chain carries TRBV20-1 and TRBJ1-1; D remains ambiguous. The CDR3 totals 11 residues. Germline assignment: CDR1 DFQATT and CDR2 SNEGSKA (reference sequence). Deletions cut 3 bases from V and 7 bases from J, with 9 bases between. The CDR3 bases are TGCAGTGCTAGTATCAGAGTTGAAGCTTTCTTT. This translates into CSASIRVEAFF.

For this clonotype: At one boundary the junction diverges from the germline segment, which might be a read error. This rearrangement joins TRBV6-5 to TRBJ2-2; tentative D call: TRBD2 (7 bases). Germline lookup yields CDR1 MNHEY and CDR2 SVGAGI. This CDR3 comprises 15 residues. Written as DNA, the CDR3 is TGTACCAGCGGGGATGGGGATCGGGACACCTGGGAGCCGGTTTTT. Its protein product is CTSGDGDRDTWEPVF.

Turning to this clonotype: A much larger clone is a single base away; this may be a read error. The chain combines TRBV28 with TRBJ1-1; perhaps TRBD1 as D (6 bases). Trimming removed 6 bases at V and 4 bases at J, with 15 bases between. The CDR3 is 14 residues long. Germline values: CDR1 MDHEN, CDR2 SYDVKM. The CDR3 sequence is CASSGKGVSTEAFF. The CDR3 nucleotides read TGTGCCAGCAGCGGGAAGGGGGTCAGCACTGAAGCTTTCTTT. The complete variable domain, with remaining parts taken from reference TRBV28 and TRBJ1-1, reads DVKVTQSSRYLVKRTGEKVFLECVQDMDHENMFWYRQDPGLGLRLIYFSYDVKMKEKGDIPEGYSVSREKKERFSLILESASTNQTSMYLCASSGKGVSTEAFFGQGTRLTVV.

Points on this clonotype: A much more abundant neighbour one base away suggests this may be a read error. The missing conserved phenylalanine or tryptophan at the end of this CDR3 makes a read error likely. The rearrangement joins TRBV28 to TRBJ2-1, with 14 bases that match TRBD2. After removal of 8 bases from V and 9 bases from J, the junction contained 3 bases not matched to a gene. The CDR3 loop spans 13 amino acids. Germline CDR1 reads MDHEN; CDR2 reads SYDVKM. The CDR3 spells CASGTSGSGEQFS. For the CDR3, the DNA is TGTGCCAGCGGGACTAGCGGGAGCGGTGAGCAGTTCTCC.

The chain combines TRBV29-1 with TRBJ2-3; possibly TRBD1 or TRBD2 for D (5 bases each). Trimming took off 1 base at V and 0 bases at J, with 20 bases between the two ends. This CDR3 comprises 18 residues. Germline V gives CDR1 SQVTM, CDR2 ANQGSEA. The CDR3 loop reads CSVEVLCRVGVSTDTQYF. The CDR3 coding sequence is TGCAGCGTTGAAGTGTTGTGTAGGGTGGGGGTTAGCACAGATACGCAGTATTTT.

Only a few counts were recorded for this clonotype. A much larger clone lies a single base off, so this may be a read error. V is TRBV5-1 and J is TRBJ2-7, with 11 bases aligning to TRBD2. The CDR3 covers 16 residues. The V segment lost 4 bases and the J segment 4 bases; nucleotides outside the gene matches: 10. Germline V gives CDR1 SGHRS, CDR2 YFSETQ. The CDR3 nucleotides read TGCGCCAGCAGCCACGGGACTAGCGGACGGGGATACGAGCAGTACTTC. Translation gives CASSHGTSGRGYEQYF.

About this clonotype: One junction end does not reproduce the germline sequence, and a read error may be involved. This sequence joins TRBV12-3 or TRBV12-4 and TRBJ2-3; a weak D match, TRBD2 (5 bases). This CDR3 region has 16 residues. The CDR3 sequence is CASSLLRDSSTDKQYF. CDR3 sequence (DNA): TGTGCCAGCAGTCTGCTGAGAGACTCTAGCACAGATAAGCAGTATTTT.

As to this clonotype: Its ends do not fully match the called genes, so a read error is possible. The J gene is TRBJ1-2, the V gene TRBV4-1, with 8 bases aligning to TRBD1. Germline CDR1 MGHRA, CDR2 YSYEKL. This CDR3 has 16 amino acids. The CDR3 sequence is CASSRTGSGVENGYTF. In nucleotides, the CDR3 is TGCGCCAGCAGCCGGACAGGGTCCGGAGTGGAGAATGGCTACACATTC.

For this clonotype: At one end, the junction sequence differs from germline, possibly due to a read error. J is TRBJ2-2 and V is TRBV11-2; the D gene could be TRBD1 or TRBD2 (5 bases each). Looked up from germline, CDR1 is SGHAT and CDR2 is FQNNGV. This CDR3 has 13 residues. In DNA, the CDR3 is TGTGCCAGCAGTTTAGGGGCCTCCTGGGAGCCGTTTTTT. This encodes CASSLGASWEPFF.

This clonotype has at least ten counts. CDR3 amino acids: CATRLGATYEQYF. The DNA for the CDR3 is TGTGCCACCCGTCTCGGGGCGACCTACGAGCAGTACTTC. The V and J genes are TRBV6-1 and TRBJ2-7; D may match TRBD1 or TRBD2 (5 bases each). The CDR3 sequence is 13 residues long. Germline CDR1 MNHNS, CDR2 SASEGT. Trimming took 10 bases from V and 2 from J, leaving 15 bases between them.

The chain joins TRBV11-2 to TRBJ2-7, with D uncertain. The germline CDR1 and CDR2 sequences are SGHAT and FQNNGV. The CDR3 has 15 amino acids. CDR3 bases: TGTGTCAGGAGCTTAGGCCCAGGCCATACGTCCGAGCAGTACTTC. Protein product: CVRSLGPGHTSEQYF.

CDR3 bases: TGTGCCAGCAGCTTAGGGGCACTTCGCACAGATACGCAGTATTTT. Protein: CASSLGALRTDTQYF. V gene TRBV7-2 combines with J gene TRBJ2-3; no definite D call. This CDR3 contains 15 residues. V lost 1 base, J lost 1 base, and 9 bases lay in between. The germline V gene has CDR1 SGHTA and CDR2 FQGNSA.

As for this clonotype: Its ends do not fully match the called genes, so a read error is possible. This chain connects TRBV11-2 to TRBJ2-1; 7 positions agree with TRBD2. The CDR3 loop spans 17 amino acids. Germline V gene data show CDR1 as SGHAT and CDR2 as FQNNGV. DNA of the CDR3: TGTGCTAGCAGCTTAGGTCTGGTAGTGGGAGGGCCGAATAAGCAGTTCTTC. This translates into CASSLGLVVGGPNKQFF.

This clonotype was counted between two and nine times. The rearrangement uses TRBV11-2 and TRBJ2-5; D may be TRBD1 (5 bases). The germline gives CDR1 SGHAT, CDR2 FQNNGV. Trimming pared 9 bases from V and 4 bases from J, leaving 15 bases between. The CDR3 runs to 13 residues. For the CDR3, the DNA is TGTGCCAGTAGCAAGCCAGGGTTAGAGACCCAGTACTTC. Protein product: CASSKPGLETQYF.

The sample holds one count of this clonotype. A much larger clone sits a single nucleotide away, making a read error possible. This chain joins TRBV28 and TRBJ1-5; tentative D call: TRBD1 (5 bases). The germline V and J ends were trimmed by 8 bases and 3 bases, with 17 bases remaining between them. This CDR3 comprises 15 residues. CDR1 MDHEN and CDR2 SYDVKM come from the germline V gene. The CDR3 DNA sequence: TGTGCCAGCGTTGGGGCAGGGAGCTTCAATCAGCCCCAGCATTTT. Translating gives CASVGAGSFNQPQHF.

The chain couples TRBV30 to TRBJ2-6; D could derive from TRBD1 or TRBD2 (5 bases each). Between the trimmed V and J ends, which lost 8 bases and 1 base, there was a span of 9 bases. CDR1 and CDR2 from the germline V gene are GTSNPN and SVGIG (reference sequence). The CDR3 consists of 13 residues. The CDR3 DNA sequence: TGTGCCAGGGGAGTTTCTGGGGCCAACGTCCTGACTTTC. Translation: CARGVSGANVLTF.

This clonotype has just a few counts. The chain combines TRBV11-2 with TRBJ1-5; 8 bases are a match to TRBD1. V dropped 10 bases and J dropped 0; count of bases not matched to a gene: 8. Germline V CDR1 and CDR2: SGHAT, FQNNGV. The CDR3 contains 15 residues. The CDR3, as DNA: TGTGCCAATAGCTCCGACAGGGGTAGCAATCAGCCCCAGCATTTT. This gives the protein CANSSDRGSNQPQHF.

Comment on this clonotype: A much larger clone differs from this one at a single base, so this may be a read error. This chain's CDR3 is CVSSSPGRGRNGYTF. Written as DNA, the CDR3 is TGTGTCAGCAGTTCCCCGGGAAGGGGGCGTAATGGCTACACCTTC. The chain joins TRBV28 to TRBJ1-2; 7 positions match TRBD1. There are 15 residues in the CDR3. The germline V gene has CDR1 MDHEN and CDR2 SYDVKM.